A selection of T cell receptor beta chains follows, all from one sample in a study of T cell responses to AZD1222 COVID-19 vaccine. Sequencing used immunoSEQ multiplex PCR; TCRdb keeps in-frame clones, though not all of them. The sample holds approximately 90,000 clones, about nine tenths seen once. Sequences were derived from peripheral blood, sampled on day 0 of AZD1222 vaccination. Source of these receptors: an adult in good health. The CDR3 runs from the conserved cysteine through the conserved F or W. A D gene is named only where the DNA matches it firmly. Not every row has a clone size; where given, it reads once, few, many or a size class.

j_call,clone_size,d_call,v_call,cdr3_nt,cdr3_aa
TRBJ2-3,NA,TRBD2,TRBV27,TGTGCCAGCAGTGCGGGACTAGCGGGAAGTTCAGATACGCAGTATTTT,CASSAGLAGSSDTQYF
TRBJ2-2,NA,NA,TRBV5-1,TGCGCCAGCAGCTTGGGGGGGCAGGCAGCGAACACCGGGGAGCTGTTTTTT,CASSLGGQAANTGELFF
TRBJ1-4,NA,NA,TRBV3-1/TRBV3-2,TGTGCCAGCAGCCAAGTAGGCGAAAAACTGTTTTTT,CASSQVGEKLFF
TRBJ2-7,NA,NA,TRBV19,TGTGCCAGTAGTCCCCTTCTGACGGAGAACTCCTACGAGCAGTACTTC,CASSPLLTENSYEQYF
TRBJ1-3,NA,NA,TRBV28,TGTGCCAGCAGTTTCGACAGGCTATTTCGCTCTGGAAACACCATATATTTT,CASSFDRLFRSGNTIYF
TRBJ1-5,NA,TRBD1,TRBV15,TGTGCCACCAGTGGGGACAGGGGCGATCAGCCCCAGCATTTT,CATSGDRGDQPQHF
TRBJ2-7,NA,TRBD1,TRBV7-3,TGTGCCAGCAGCTCCGGGACAGGGGCATACGAGCAGTACTTC,CASSSGTGAYEQYF
TRBJ2-7,NA,NA,TRBV27,TGTGCCAGCAGTTTGGTAGCCTACGGGTCCAGCGAGCAGTACTTC,CASSLVAYGSSEQYF
TRBJ1-1,NA,NA,TRBV14,TGTGCCAGCAGCCCGGGACACCCCGGGTGGACTGAAGCTTTCTTT,CASSPGHPGWTEAFF
TRBJ2-7,NA,NA,TRBV10-3,TGTGCCATTACCGCGGGGGACAGCCGTGACGAGCAGTACTTC,CAITAGDSRDEQYF
TRBJ2-1,NA,TRBD2,TRBV7-3,TGTGCCAGCAGCCCCGGGACTAGCGGGGGGCGAGGTCTGCTGGCCAATGAGCAGTTCTTC,CASSPGTSGGRGLLANEQFF
TRBJ1-1,once,NA,TRBV10-1,TGCGCCAGCAGCGGTAGGGATGGCACTGAAGCTTTCTTT,CASSGRDGTEAFF
TRBJ2-1,NA,TRBD2,TRBV11-1,TGTGCCAGCAGCAACCGGGACTATTCTAATGAGCAGTTCTTC,CASSNRDYSNEQFF
TRBJ2-7,NA,NA,TRBV28,TGTGCCAGCAGCTTGGGCTTCAAGAGGTCCGAGCAGTACTTC,CASSLGFKRSEQYF
TRBJ2-1,NA,TRBD2,TRBV28,TGTGCCAGCAGCCCCGGGACTAGCGGACGAACCTACAATGAGCAGTTCTTC,CASSPGTSGRTYNEQFF
TRBJ2-5,NA,TRBD2,TRBV9,TGTGCCAGCAGCCTTAGCGGGAGTAGCGTGGAGACCCAGTACTTC,CASSLSGSSVETQYF